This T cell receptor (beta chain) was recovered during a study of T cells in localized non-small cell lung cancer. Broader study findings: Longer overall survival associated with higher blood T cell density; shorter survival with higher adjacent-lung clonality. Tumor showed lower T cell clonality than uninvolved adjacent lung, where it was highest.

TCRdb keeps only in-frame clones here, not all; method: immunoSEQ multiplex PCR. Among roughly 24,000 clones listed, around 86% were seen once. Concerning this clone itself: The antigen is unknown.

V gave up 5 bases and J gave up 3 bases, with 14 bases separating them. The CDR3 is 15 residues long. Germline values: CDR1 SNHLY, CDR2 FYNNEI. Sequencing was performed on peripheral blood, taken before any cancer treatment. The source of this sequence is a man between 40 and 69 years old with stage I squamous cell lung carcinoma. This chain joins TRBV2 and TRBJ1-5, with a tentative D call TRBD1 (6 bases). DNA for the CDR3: TGTGCCAGCAGTTCAGGGGTGGGGTACAATCAGCCCCAGCATTTT. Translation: CASSSGVGYNQPQHF.